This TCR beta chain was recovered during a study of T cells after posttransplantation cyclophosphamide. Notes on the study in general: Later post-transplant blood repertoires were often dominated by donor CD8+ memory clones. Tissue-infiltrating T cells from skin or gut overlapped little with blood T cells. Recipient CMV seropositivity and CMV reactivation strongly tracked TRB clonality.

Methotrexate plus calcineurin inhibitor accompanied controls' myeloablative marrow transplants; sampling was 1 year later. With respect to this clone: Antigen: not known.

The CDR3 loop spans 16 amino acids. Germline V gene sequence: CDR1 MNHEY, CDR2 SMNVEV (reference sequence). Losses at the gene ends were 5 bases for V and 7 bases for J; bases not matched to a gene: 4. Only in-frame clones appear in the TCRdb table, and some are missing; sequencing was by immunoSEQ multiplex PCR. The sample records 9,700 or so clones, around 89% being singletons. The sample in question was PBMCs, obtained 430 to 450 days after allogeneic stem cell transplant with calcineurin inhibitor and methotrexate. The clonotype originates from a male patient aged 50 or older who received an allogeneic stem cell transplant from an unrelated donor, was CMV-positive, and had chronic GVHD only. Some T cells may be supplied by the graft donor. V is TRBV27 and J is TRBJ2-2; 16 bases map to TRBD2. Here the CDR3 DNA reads TGTGCCAGCAGTCCGGGGACTAGCGGGAGGGTCGGGGAGCTGTTTTTT. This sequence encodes CASSPGTSGRVGELFF.